These T cell receptor beta chains were read from a single sample in a study of molecular identifiers for immune sequencing clone quantification. In TCRdb, the PCR reads were re-called with MiXCR into one record per CDR3 protein. Here the sample spans 35,000 or so distinct CDR3 sequences, roughly 18% being singletons. The sample consisted of naive CD8+ T cells from blood, with Jurkat cell RNA spiked in. These receptor sequences come from a human donor in good health. Some libraries in this study had Jurkat cell RNA spiked in. Both conserved end residues are part of each CDR3. D genes are given only for firm matches. Expanded clones get a size class; other rows say once, few or many, or leave the size out.

d_call	v_call	j_call	clone_size	cdr3_aa	cdr3_nt
.	TRBV7-9	TRBJ2-2	many	CASSLLPRGTGELFF	TGTGCCAGCAGCTTACTCCCCCGAGGAACCGGGGAGCTGTTTTTT
.	TRBV10-3	TRBJ2-2	.	CAISTRMAGELFF	TGTGCCATCAGTACAAGGATGGCCGGGGAGCTGTTTTTT
.	TRBV12-3/TRBV12-4	TRBJ2-1	many	CASSLLAGTYNEQFF	TGTGCCAGCAGTTTACTGGCGGGGACCTACAATGAGCAGTTCTTC
TRBD2	TRBV19	TRBJ2-1	many	CASSIIGLAGNEQFF	TGTGCCAGTAGTATAATAGGACTAGCGGGGAATGAGCAGTTCTTC
.	TRBV13	TRBJ2-7	medium-sized	CASSFVGSYEQYF	TGTGCCAGCAGCTTCGTGGGCTCCTACGAGCAGTACTTC
.	TRBV16	TRBJ1-5	many	CASSQGSNQPQHF	TGTGCCAGCAGCCAGGGGAGCAATCAGCCCCAGCATTTT
.	TRBV2	TRBJ1-1	.	CASSEKGAMSMGGTEAFF	TGTGCCAGCAGTGAAAAAGGGGCAATGAGTATGGGGGGCACTGAAGCTTTCTTT
.	TRBV13	TRBJ1-2	many	CASSLVAPNYGYTF	TGTGCCAGCAGCTTAGTGGCACCTAACTATGGCTACACCTTC
TRBD2	TRBV29-1	TRBJ2-7	few	CSVVGLADEQYF	TGCAGCGTTGTCGGACTAGCGGACGAGCAGTACTTC
TRBD1	TRBV29-1	TRBJ2-3	many	CSVWIPKQGSRADTQYF	TGCAGCGTTTGGATTCCTAAACAGGGGAGTAGGGCAGATACGCAGTATTTT
TRBD2	TRBV28	TRBJ2-3	few	CASSLVAGGTSTDTQYF	TGTGCCAGCAGTTTGGTAGCGGGAGGTACTAGCACAGATACGCAGTATTTT
.	TRBV5-6	TRBJ2-7	few	CASSSLAFYEQYF	TGTGCCAGCAGCTCACTCGCTTTTTACGAGCAGTACTTC
.	TRBV10-3	TRBJ2-5	many	CAISDDSQYQETQYF	TGTGCCATCAGCGACGACAGCCAGTACCAAGAGACCCAGTACTTC
.	TRBV6-2/TRBV6-3	TRBJ2-7	many	CASRTGTTLFYEQYF	TGTGCCAGCAGAACCGGGACAACCCTCTTCTACGAGCAGTACTTC
.	TRBV20-1	TRBJ2-3	many	CSAYPPGEIFDTQYF	TGCAGTGCTTACCCACCAGGGGAAATTTTCGATACGCAGTATTTT
TRBD2	TRBV29-1	TRBJ2-3	many	CSVEDGLAGRDTQYF	TGCAGCGTTGAAGACGGACTAGCGGGACGAGATACGCAGTATTTT
.	TRBV3-1	TRBJ2-5	many	CASMGLQETQYF	TGTGCCAGCATGGGGTTGCAAGAGACCCAGTACTTC
.	TRBV27	TRBJ2-1	few	CASSEYGWQDLSEQFF	TGTGCCAGCAGTGAATACGGCTGGCAGGACTTAAGTGAGCAGTTCTTC
.	TRBV15	TRBJ2-5	many	CATSGTLQETQYF	TGTGCCACCAGCGGGACTCTCCAAGAGACCCAGTACTTC
.	TRBV9	TRBJ2-7	many	CASSPEGSDLYEQYF	TGTGCCAGCAGCCCAGAGGGTAGCGACCTCTACGAGCAGTACTTC
.	TRBV11-2	TRBJ2-7	medium-sized	CASSLDHGNYEQYF	TGTGCCAGCAGCTTAGATCACGGGAACTACGAGCAGTACTTC
TRBD1	TRBV7-3	TRBJ2-5	.	CASRRTGGMSETQYF	TGTGCCAGCAGGCGGACAGGGGGAATGAGTGAGACCCAGTACTTC
TRBD1	TRBV6-5	TRBJ2-3	.	CASTESGQGKADTQYF	TGTGCCAGCACCGAGTCGGGACAGGGGAAGGCAGATACGCAGTATTTT
TRBD2	TRBV29-1	TRBJ2-7	many	CSVVGLAGEQYF	TGCAGCGTTGTTGGACTAGCAGGCGAGCAGTACTTC
TRBD1	TRBV19	TRBJ1-5	many	CASSIGDRVNQPQHF	TGTGCCAGTAGTATCGGGGACAGAGTCAATCAGCCCCAGCATTTT
TRBD1	TRBV20-1	TRBJ2-3	.	CSTTVTGGMADTQYF	TGCAGTACTACCGTGACAGGGGGCATGGCAGATACGCAGTATTTT
.	TRBV4-2	TRBJ1-5	many	CASSQGTQSGNQPQHF	TGTGCCAGCAGCCAAGGGACACAGTCGGGCAATCAGCCCCAGCATTTT